The T cell receptor beta chain under discussion was sequenced for a study of cytomegalovirus exposure and HLA in healthy donors. Points on this clone: What it binds is unknown.

The V and J ends lost 4 bases and 7 bases respectively, with 7 bases between them. The CDR3 runs 11 residues. Per the germline V gene, CDR1 is SQVTM and CDR2 is ANQGSEA. PCR involved 60 Vbeta and 13 Jbeta primers. Original processing methods: Later reanalysis found approximately 76 million unique TCR beta chains, 10 million to 12 million of them shared. The protocol was immunoSEQ multiplex PCR, while the TCRdb copy is restricted to in-frame clones and leaves out a portion. D and trimming were read from the DNA, whereas the V and J calls and clone size are those reported in that table. Among approximately 79,000 clones listed, about three quarters were seen once. The study, taken as a whole, reports: The productive fraction for most TCR beta V segments was about 87% or about 30% in an earlier analysis. Roughly even sequencing depth across donors was the assumption behind the presence/absence analyses. TRBV6-2, TRBV6-3 and some other V segments were excluded as indistinguishable.

The sequence derives from a boy aged 5-17 years in good health and CMV-seronegative. The chain combines TRBV29-1 with TRBJ1-4; tentatively, D is TRBD1 (5 bases). The sequenced sample was PBMCs. The CDR3 loop is CSVGGLEKLFF. In DNA, the CDR3 is TGCAGCGTTGGGGGACTTGAAAAACTGTTTTTT.